These T cell receptor beta chains were read from a single sample in a study of control samples from healthy donors and cancer patients. Data came from immunoSEQ multiplex PCR; TCRdb stores just in-frame clones and leaves some out. The sample records around 83,000 clones, more than 85% being singletons. The source material was PBMCs. The origin of the receptors is a woman aged 35 to 49 with lung cancer. CDR3s include the opening cysteine and the closing phenylalanine or tryptophan. A D gene is named only where the DNA matches it firmly. Rows give clone size only sometimes, using once, few, many, or a class for an expanded clone.

>TRBV18|14|-|-
CASSPRGLDDEQYF
>TRBV3-1/TRBV3-2|16|-|-
CASSQGSPANTGELFF
>TRBV7-9|12|TRBD1|-
CASSRDSYGYTF
>TRBV6-2/TRBV6-3|14|-|-
CASSFDSISEKLFF
>TRBV5-6|13|-|-
CASSLNREYEQFF
>TRBV4-1|16|TRBD1|-
CASSQNLGTGFEKLFF
>TRBV2|12|-|-
CASSRDGKSQYF
>TRBV5-1|16|TRBD1|-
CASSPGQGVTKSGYTF
>TRBV18|16|TRBD1|-
CASSPRGQESGPEQFF
>TRBV6-5|14|-|-
CAGRRGADTGELFF
>TRBV4-2|15|-|-
CASSQEGEVGAGYTF
>TRBV7-7|17|TRBD1|-
CASSSLTGTSQNRELFF
>TRBV19|15|TRBD2|once
CASSKNSGGSYEQYF
>TRBV27|13|-|-
CASSTQDAAGAFF
>TRBV25-1|12|-|-
CASRQGNTEAFF
>TRBV5-1|14|-|-
CASSLDSGNYGYTF
>TRBV27|11|-|-
CASSQGTEAFF
>TRBV29-1|14|-|-
CSVLTTIRVNEQFF
>TRBV10-3|17|TRBD1|-
CAISQSRDRETNEKLFF
>TRBV27|15|-|few
CASSSDGADYYEQYF
>TRBV24-1|15|-|-
CATSDPRAVTDTQYF
>TRBV11-2|12|-|-
CASSFRDTEAFF
>TRBV5-1|20|-|-
CASSLATADVYFTSTDTQYF
>TRBV29-1|15|-|-
CSVAPSVMRNTEAFF
>TRBV2|13|-|-
CASTTDSTYGYTF
>TRBV5-1|14|TRBD1|-
CASSWGQGPGELFF
>TRBV27|12|-|-
CASSLASGELFF
>TRBV6-5|12|TRBD1|few
CASTAGGYGYTF
>TRBV28|14|TRBD2|-
CASRGLAGDYGQYF
>TRBV30|12|-|-
CAWSLGAYEQYF
>TRBV30|13|-|-
CAWSVQSDEKLFF
>TRBV19|12|-|-
CASRKGDSEQFF
>TRBV5-8|15|-|-
CASSLISGVNTEAFF
>TRBV3-1/TRBV3-2|12|-|-
CASSQVTDTQYF
>TRBV7-2|12|-|-
CASSRTGETQYF
>TRBV28|12|-|-
CASSLEGYGYTF
>TRBV23-1|16|TRBD1|-
CASHRPWTGVTNEQFF